The entry below gives a single TCR beta chain sequence along with its context. The sample comes from a study of shared T cell receptors in the human thymus. Here immunoSEQ multiplex PCR was the method, and the copy in TCRdb shows in-frame clones only, minus some. The data show hundreds of thousands of clones, with 87% seen just once and under 0.01% held by the top ten. Trimming removed 4 bases at V and 7 bases at J, with 14 bases between. The CDR3 is made up of 15 amino acids. Germline V gene lookup returns CDR1 SGHTA and CDR2 FQGNSA. The sample was also reused in another study, on human thymus T cells. From that second work: The donor group consisted of healthy Finnish infants who were having corrective surgery for congenital heart defects. V and J genes seemed to be used with bias in thymic and blood repertoires. What related research reported was that thymic repertoires overlapped highly among unrelated individuals.

This chain connects TRBV7-2 to TRBJ1-6, with TRBD1 as a possible D gene (5 bases). The sequenced material came from thymocytes. The source is a boy younger than two with a congenital heart defect. The CDR3: CASSSRGDPNSPLHF. The CDR3 region has the DNA TGTGCCAGCAGCTCTCGGGGGGACCCAAATTCACCCCTCCACTTT.